This T cell receptor (beta chain) was profiled in a study of T-cell reconstitution after alpha-beta-depleted transplantation in children. Study conclusions and caveats: Alpha-beta T cells present about two months after transplant were reported to originate from several hundred expanded graft clones. Some patients' high day-60 TCRbeta diversity was traced to surviving recipient T cells and thymic progenitors. Newly produced T cells mostly provided counts and TCRbeta diversity after one year, as hyperexpanded clones declined.

TCRbeta library preparation incorporated unique molecular identifiers. In TCRdb, the PCR reads were re-called with MiXCR into one record per CDR3 protein. The profile shows roughly 300,000 distinct CDR3 sequences, under 14% of them singletons. There are many counts of this clonotype. Its antigen is unknown. The sequence was obtained from a male patient between 2 and 15 years old who had a stem cell transplant for chronic granulomatous disease, so the T cells may come from the graft donor. The specimen was peripheral blood, collected 180 days after TCRalphabeta/CD19-depleted stem cell transplant.

CDR3 residues: CASSLSGGQSQYF. The DNA for the CDR3 is TGTGCCAGCAGCTTAAGTGGGGGACAGTCGCAGTATTTT. J is TRBJ2-3 and V is TRBV7-2; 7 nucleotides line up with TRBD1. Germline CDR1 and CDR2: SGHTA and FQGNSA. The CDR3 length is 13 residues. V gave up 2 bases and J gave up 10 bases; unmatched junction bases: 6.